The 23 T cell receptor beta chains in this list originate from one sample, sequenced in a study of blood T cell repertoires in COVID-19. The table came from immunoSEQ multiplex PCR; TCRdb's copy has only in-frame clones and leaves some out. The data contain 150,000 to 200,000 clones, over 75% of them singletons. The sequenced sample was peripheral blood. Receptors originate from a human donor in a cohort sampled during active COVID-19.

V and J are TRBV5-1 and TRBJ2-1, with D perhaps TRBD1 (5 bases). With 4 bases removed from V and 0 bases from J, the gap between germline ends came to 17 bases. This CDR3 contains 17 residues. Germline lookup yields CDR1 SGHRS and CDR2 YFSETQ. CDR3 sequence: CASSIGHPMSSYNEQFF. As DNA, the CDR3 is TGCGCCAGCAGCATTGGACACCCCATGAGCTCCTACAATGAGCAGTTCTTC. Based on the CDR3 plus reference TRBV5-1 and TRBJ2-1, the full variable domain is KAGVTQTPRYLIKTRGQQVTLSCSPISGHRSVSWYQQTPGQGLQFLFEYFSETQRNKGNFPGRFSGRQFSNSRSEMNVSTLELGDSALYLCASSIGHPMSSYNEQFFGPGTRLTVL.

V gene TRBV6-5 combines with J gene TRBJ1-1; D uncertain. The V end was cut by 5 bases, the J end by 4 bases, with 5 bases between. The CDR3 extends over 11 amino acids. The germline gives CDR1 MNHEY, CDR2 SVGAGI. CDR3 DNA sequence: TGTGCCAGCAGTCCCGGCACTGAAGCTTTCTTT. Translation: CASSPGTEAFF.

The count of this clone is one. The V and J genes are TRBV24-1 and TRBJ2-1; 10 nucleotides match TRBD1. There are 15 residues in the CDR3. The V gene's germline CDR1 is KGHDR and CDR2 SFDVKD. With 6 bases clipped from V and 8 bases from J, the junction kept 9 bases outside the gene matches. CDR3 DNA: TGTGCCACCAGTCAGACAGGGGGCCCAAACGATGAGCAGTTCTTC. This gives the protein CATSQTGGPNDEQFF.

The J gene is TRBJ1-2, the V gene TRBV7-6; D is ambiguous. Germline CDR1 and CDR2: SGHVS and FNYEAQ. The CDR3 is made up of 15 amino acids. Trimming pared 6 bases from V and 6 bases from J, leaving 20 bases between. The CDR3 DNA is TGTGCCAGCAGTTCGGGTCCGGCGGCGCCGGATGGCTACACCTTC. Translating gives CASSSGPAAPDGYTF.

This clone appeared a few times. This rearrangement joins TRBV29-1 to TRBJ2-3, with D uncertain. This CDR3 contains 14 residues. With 3 bases removed from V and 0 bases from J, the gap between germline ends came to 10 bases. CDR1 and CDR2 from the germline V gene are SQVTM and ANQGSEA. As DNA, the CDR3 is TGCAGCGTTGACGCGGTAAGAAGCACAGATACGCAGTATTTT. Encoded protein: CSVDAVRSTDTQYF.

This clone was counted once. In DNA, the CDR3 is TGTGCCAGCAGTTTCCTAGCCGCGGGGGACACCGGGGAGCTGTTTTTT. It specifies CASSFLAAGDTGELFF. This chain links TRBV27 with TRBJ2-2, with TRBD2 matching 7 bases. Germline V lookup: CDR1 MNHEY, CDR2 SMNVEV (reference sequence). V was clipped by 3 bases and J by 3 bases; unmatched bases: 7. The CDR3 has 16 residues.

The chain recombines TRBV3-1 (or the pseudogene TRBV3-2) with TRBJ2-2, with 9 positions matching TRBD2. The CDR3 covers 15 residues. With V trimmed by 4 bases and J by 6 bases, 6 bases remained unmatched. The germline CDR1 and CDR2 sequences are LGHDT and YNNKEL (reference sequence). CDR3 in amino acids: CASSLSGSWAGELFF. Written as DNA, the CDR3 is TGTGCCAGCAGCCTTAGCGGGAGTTGGGCCGGGGAGCTGTTTTTT.

V usage is TRBV11-2 and J usage is TRBJ2-7, with 8 bases that match TRBD2. Per germline, CDR1 SGHAT and CDR2 FQNNGV. V was clipped by 2 bases and J by 1 base; unmatched bases: 4. CDR3 length equals 15 residues. The CDR3 coding sequence is TGTGCCAGCAGCTTACCGGGAGGGCCATCCTACGAGCAGTACTTC. It is translated as CASSLPGGPSYEQYF.

This clone has just one count. The chain employs TRBV11-3 and TRBJ2-5; D might be TRBD2 (7 bases). The CDR3 contains 14 residues. The V end was cut by 4 bases, the J end by 5 bases, with 14 bases between. CDR1 is SGHNT, CDR2 YENEEA, per germline. Written as DNA, the CDR3 is TGTGCCAGCAGCTCGAGAGAGGGGGGGGAGACCCAGTACTTC. Its translation: CASSSREGGETQYF. Together with reference TRBV11-3 and TRBJ2-5, the CDR3 gives the full variable domain: EAGVVQSPRYKIIEKKQPVAFWCNPISGHNTLYWYLQNLGQGPELLIRYENEEAVDDSQLPKDRFSAERLKGVDSTLKIQPAELGDSAVYLCASSSREGGETQYFGPGTRLLVL.

CDR3 region: CASSLGTSGVRSYEQYF. CDR3 in DNA: TGTGCCAGCAGCCTGGGGACTAGCGGAGTTCGGTCCTACGAGCAGTACTTC. V usage is TRBV7-9 and J usage is TRBJ2-7; 11 bases fit TRBD2. Losses at the gene ends were 5 bases for V and 1 base for J; bases not matched to a gene: 10. Germline V gene lookup returns CDR1 SEHNR and CDR2 FQNEAQ (reference sequence). CDR3 size: 17 residues. The entire variable domain, with the rest obtained from reference TRBV7-9 and TRBJ2-7, is as follows: DTGVSQNPRHKITKRGQNVTFRCDPISEHNRLYWYRQTLGQGPEFLTYFQNEAQLEKSRLLSDRFSAERPKGSFSTLEIQRTEQGDSAMYLCASSLGTSGVRSYEQYFGPGTRLTVT.

The genes are TRBV6-6 and TRBJ1-5, with D possibly matching TRBD1 (6 bases). Trimming took off 7 bases at V and 3 bases at J, with 16 bases between the two ends. Germline V lookup: CDR1 MNHNY, CDR2 SVGAGI (reference sequence). This CDR3 contains 15 residues. The DNA of the CDR3 is TGTGCCAGCACTACTACACAGGGTAACAATCAGCCCCAGCATTTT. Protein: CASTTTQGNNQPQHF.

This clone was recorded once. This chain joins TRBV6-5 and TRBJ2-7; no clear D. Germline CDR1 MNHEY, CDR2 SVGAGI. V was shortened by 5 bases and J by 7 bases, with 9 bases between the two germline ends. There are 11 residues in the CDR3. The CDR3 region has the DNA TGTGCCAGCAGTAACTTTAATGAGCAGTACTTC. Residues: CASSNFNEQYF.

DNA for the CDR3: TGTGCCAGAAGCTTAGCATCCTACGAGCAGTACTTC. Encoded protein: CARSLASYEQYF. This chain links TRBV7-5 with TRBJ2-7; the table's D call of TRBD1 was not tested on the DNA. TRBV7-5 is a pseudogene locus. The CDR3 has 12 amino acids.

Note on this clone: Other DNA variants within this sample encode the same CDR3. In nucleotides, the CDR3 is TGTGCCAGTTCGGGACTAGCGGGGCTACAAGAGACCCAGTACTTC. Protein: CASSGLAGLQETQYF. The rearrangement links TRBV9 to TRBJ2-5, with TRBD2 identical over 13 bases. This CDR3 comprises 15 residues. The V gene's germline CDR1 is SGDLS and CDR2 YYNGEE. V lost 8 bases, J lost 2 bases, and 6 bases stayed unmatched.

There are a few counts of this clone. The rearrangement uses TRBV29-1 and TRBJ1-1, with a tentative D call TRBD1 (5 bases). Per the germline V gene, CDR1 is SQVTM and CDR2 is ANQGSEA. The V end was cut by 0 bases, the J end by 7 bases, with 15 bases between. The CDR3 is 14 residues long. In DNA form, the CDR3 reads TGCAGCGTTGAAGATCAAGCATTGGGGGGTGAAGCTTTCTTT. It yields the protein CSVEDQALGGEAFF.

The V and J genes are TRBV20-1 and TRBJ1-2; 8 bases line up with TRBD1. This CDR3 region has 13 residues. Trimming cost V 3 bases and J 5 bases; bases outside gene matches: 5. Germline V gene sequence: CDR1 DFQATT, CDR2 SNEGSKA (reference sequence). Written as DNA, the CDR3 is TGCAGTGCTAGTGAAGACAGGGGATATGGCTACACCTTC. This encodes CSASEDRGYGYTF.

CDR3 in amino acids: CAISLEGRYGYTF. In DNA, the CDR3 is TGTGCCATCAGTCTCGAGGGGAGGTATGGCTACACCTTC. This chain connects TRBV10-3 to TRBJ1-2, with a possible D match to TRBD1 (5 bases). V was trimmed by 5 bases and J by 5 bases, leaving 12 bases between them. This CDR3 comprises 13 residues. The V gene's germline CDR1 is ENHRY and CDR2 SYGVKD.

The chain combines TRBV10-3 with TRBJ2-1, with TRBD1 matching over 7 bases. The ends lost 4 bases at V and 8 bases at J; junction bases unmatched: 2. Per germline, CDR1 ENHRY and CDR2 SYGVKD. The length of the CDR3 is 12 residues. The CDR3 DNA reads as TGTGCCATCAGTGGACAGGGAGATGAGCAGTTCTTC. It yields the protein CAISGQGDEQFF.

V usage is TRBV4-3 and J usage is TRBJ2-7; possibly TRBD1 for D (5 bases). The germline CDR1 and CDR2 sequences are LGHNA and YSLEER. Trimming stripped 0 bases from V and 0 bases from J, with 9 bases between. The CDR3 loop spans 15 amino acids. This CDR3 is CASSQDHRSSYEQYF. CDR3 coding DNA: TGCGCCAGCAGCCAAGATCACAGGAGCTCCTACGAGCAGTACTTC.

The chain has TRBV6-5 and TRBJ2-7, with 7 bases lining up with TRBD1. This CDR3 has 13 amino acids. Trimming at V came to 5 bases and at J to 3 bases, leaving 4 bases not matched to a gene. CDR1 is MNHEY and CDR2 is SVGAGI in the germline V gene. Written as DNA, the CDR3 is TGTGCCAGCAGTCCGACAGGGTTCTACGAGCAGTACTTC. Translated: CASSPTGFYEQYF.

The rearrangement links TRBV5-6 to TRBJ1-2; 9 bases match TRBD1. J was trimmed by 9 bases and V by 1 base; bases with no gene match: 13. Germline lookup yields CDR1 SGHDT and CDR2 YYEEEE. The CDR3 spans 16 residues. The CDR3 coding sequence is TGTGCCAGCAGCTTGCCCCTGGGGACAGGGCGTCCAAGCTACACCTTC. This gives the protein CASSLPLGTGRPSYTF. Using reference TRBV5-6 and TRBJ1-2 for the parts outside the CDR3, the full variable domain is DAGVTQSPTHLIKTRGQQVTLRCSPKSGHDTVSWYQQALGQGPQFIFQYYEEEERQRGNFPDRFSGHQFPNYSSELNVNALLLGDSALYLCASSLPLGTGRPSYTFGSGTRLTVV.

This sequence joins TRBV21-1 and TRBJ2-1; TRBD2, as called in the table, went unchecked against the DNA. TRBV21-1 is a documented pseudogene. This CDR3 is 21 amino acids long. The CDR3 region has the DNA TGTGCCAGCAGCAAACCCAGGTCTAGCGCGAGGTCTGGCGTGTGGGTCAATGAGCAGTTCTTC. Amino acids: CASSKPRSSARSGVWVNEQFF.

The sample holds a few counts of this clone. The rearrangement joins TRBV6-5 to TRBJ2-7, with D possibly TRBD1 on 6 matching bases. The CDR3 extends over 14 amino acids. V lost 6 bases, J lost 0 bases, and 12 bases lay in between. CDR1 is MNHEY, CDR2 SVGAGI, per germline. CDR3 nucleotides: TGTGCCAGCAGATGGACAGAGACCTCCTACGAGCAGTACTTC. It codes for CASRWTETSYEQYF.